Described below is a single T cell receptor beta chain sequence and its context. Time point denoted: persistent/refractory GD, antithyroid drugs over 5 years with positive TRAb. RNA from PBMCs was the source of the TCR library. To make TCR beta libraries, researchers used iRepertoire HTBI primers and Arm-PCR of CDR3 regions. Each CDR3 protein is one row after TCRdb ran MiXCR on the multiplex PCR reads. The table records 450,000 or so distinct CDR3 sequences, 20% to 25% of them present only once. The sample comes from a study of regulatory T cells in long-lasting Graves disease. The starting material was peripheral blood mononuclear cells (PBMCs), obtained when the disease was refractory, from a patient treated with antithyroid drugs. The TCR comes from a female donor with Graves disease.

In DNA form, the CDR3 reads TGTGCCAGTAGTATAGCAGGACGGGAAACAGATACGCAGTATTTT. Protein sequence: CASSIAGRETDTQYF. The rearrangement links TRBV19 to TRBJ2-3, with a tentative D call TRBD2 (5 bases). V was cut by 1 base and J by 3 bases, with 11 bases left in between. This CDR3 region has 15 residues. Per germline, CDR1 LNHDA and CDR2 SQIVND (reference sequence).